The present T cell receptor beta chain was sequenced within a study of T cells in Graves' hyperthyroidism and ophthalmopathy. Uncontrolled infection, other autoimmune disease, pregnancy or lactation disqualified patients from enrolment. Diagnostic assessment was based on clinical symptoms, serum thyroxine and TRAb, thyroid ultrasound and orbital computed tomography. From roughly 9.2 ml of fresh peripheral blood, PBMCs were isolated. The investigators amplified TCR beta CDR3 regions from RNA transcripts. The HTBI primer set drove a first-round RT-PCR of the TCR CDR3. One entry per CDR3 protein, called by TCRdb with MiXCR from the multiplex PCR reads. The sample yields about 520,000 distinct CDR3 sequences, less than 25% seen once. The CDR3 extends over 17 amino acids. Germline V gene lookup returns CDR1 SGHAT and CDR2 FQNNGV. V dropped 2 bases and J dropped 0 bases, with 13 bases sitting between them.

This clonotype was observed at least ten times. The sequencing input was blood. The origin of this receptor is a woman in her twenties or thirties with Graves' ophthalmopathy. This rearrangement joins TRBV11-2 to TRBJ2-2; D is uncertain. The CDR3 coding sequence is TGTGCCAGCAGCTTATTGACTGGCGCACCGAACACCGGGGAGCTGTTTTTT. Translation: CASSLLTGAPNTGELFF.